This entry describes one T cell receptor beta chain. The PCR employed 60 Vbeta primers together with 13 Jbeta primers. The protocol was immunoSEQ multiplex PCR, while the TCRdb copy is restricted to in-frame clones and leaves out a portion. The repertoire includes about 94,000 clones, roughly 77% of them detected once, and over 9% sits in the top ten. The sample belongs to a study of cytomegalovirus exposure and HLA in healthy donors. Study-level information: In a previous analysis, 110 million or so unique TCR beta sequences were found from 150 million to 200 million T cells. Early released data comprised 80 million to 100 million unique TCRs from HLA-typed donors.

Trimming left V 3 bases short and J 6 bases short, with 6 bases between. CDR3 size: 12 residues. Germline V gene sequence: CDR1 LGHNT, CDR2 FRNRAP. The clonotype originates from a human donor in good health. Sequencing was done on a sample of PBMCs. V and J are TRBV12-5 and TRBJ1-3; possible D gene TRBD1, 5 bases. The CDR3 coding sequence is TGTGCTAGTGGTTTAGGGGAAAACACCATATATTTT. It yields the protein CASGLGENTIYF.